This TCR beta chain was retrieved from a study of identical twins. Study-wide results and caveats: Conclusions were drawn cross-sectionally by statistical analysis, without following the same donors.

Trimming took 4 bases from V and 3 from J, leaving 18 bases between them. There are 16 residues in the CDR3. TCRdb re-derived calls from the 5' RACE reads in MiXCR, one entry per CDR3 protein. The repertoire has hundreds of thousands of distinct CDR3 sequences, around a sixth of them found once; the top ten carry around 14%. Worth noting for this clonotype: Its target is unknown.

This sample was shared with a second study, whose subject was T cells expressing NK-cell markers.

This TCR derives from a woman in her late teens or twenties in good health. The sequenced material came from PBMCs. The chain has TRBV12-3 or TRBV12-4 and TRBJ1-1; tentatively, D is TRBD1 (5 bases). The CDR3, as DNA: TGTGCCAGCAGTTCAAAAGACACAGGCTTGGACACTGAAGCTTTCTTT. Its protein product is CASSSKDTGLDTEAFF.